The T cell receptor beta chain described here comes from a study of OX40 agonist ivuxolimab in advanced cancers. Study-wide context: Of the participants, approximately 40% had some prior anti-PD-1, anti-PD-L1 or anti-CTLA-4 therapy, which was allowed.

Germline V CDR1 and CDR2: SGDLS, YYNGEE. CDR3 length: 15 amino acids. The V gene end was trimmed by 0 bases and the J gene end by 7 bases; junction bases not matched to a gene: 7. This clone was detected once. The method was immunoSEQ multiplex PCR; TCRdb's version includes in-frame clones alone and lacks a portion of them. The sample contains 7,500 to 8,500 clones, more than 65% of which appear only once. The rearrangement links TRBV9 to TRBJ2-1; 7 nucleotides agree with TRBD2. This sequence originates from an adult with an advanced solid tumor such as melanoma, head and neck, liver or kidney cancer. Specimen: CD4+ or CD8+ T cells sorted from blood, collected in a trial of the OX40 agonist ivuxolimab. CDR3 DNA sequence: TGTGCCAGCAGCGTAGCTAGACTAGCAGTGAATGAGCAGTTCTTC. Translation gives CASSVARLAVNEQFF.